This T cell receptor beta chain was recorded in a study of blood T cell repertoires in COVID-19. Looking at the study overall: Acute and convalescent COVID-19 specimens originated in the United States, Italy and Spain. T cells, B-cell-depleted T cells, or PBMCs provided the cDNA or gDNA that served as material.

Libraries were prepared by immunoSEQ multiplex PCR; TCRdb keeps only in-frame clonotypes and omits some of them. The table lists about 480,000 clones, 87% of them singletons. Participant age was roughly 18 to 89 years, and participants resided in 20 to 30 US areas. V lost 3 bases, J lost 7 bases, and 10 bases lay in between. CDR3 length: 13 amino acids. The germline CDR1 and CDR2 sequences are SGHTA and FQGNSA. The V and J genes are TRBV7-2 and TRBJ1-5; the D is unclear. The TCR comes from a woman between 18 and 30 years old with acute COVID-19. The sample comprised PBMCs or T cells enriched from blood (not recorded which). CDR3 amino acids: CASSFGGRQPQHF. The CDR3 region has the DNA TGTGCCAGCAGCTTTGGAGGAAGGCAGCCCCAGCATTTT.